The T cell receptor beta chain described here comes from a study of blood T cell repertoires in COVID-19. Study-level information: Samples of COVID-19 (acute and convalescent) were obtained from the United States, Italy and Spain. PBMCs, B-cell-depleted T cells, or T cells were the source of the cDNA or gDNA that made up the material.

V lost 6 bases, J lost 7 bases, and 7 bases stayed unmatched. The CDR3 spans 13 residues. CDR1 is SEHNR and CDR2 is FQNEAQ in the germline V gene (reference sequence). In the authors' methods: Reference gene primers were amplified, and this amplification served to estimate nucleated cell counts. Assay: immunoSEQ multiplex PCR; the TCRdb copy retains only in-frame clones and omits some. That table furnishes V, J and clone size, whereas the DNA furnished D and trimming. The sample includes 15,000 to 20,000 clones, roughly nine tenths of them seen just once. This chain links TRBV7-9 with TRBJ2-5; the match to TRBD1 covers 8 bases. Material: peripheral blood. This sequence was found in a human donor in a cohort sampled during active COVID-19. The CDR3 coding sequence is TGTGCCAGCAGGGCAGGGGGCGTGGGGACCCAGTACTTC. Protein sequence: CASRAGGVGTQYF.